This T cell receptor (beta chain) was sequenced in a study of blood T cell repertoires in COVID-19 (dated by TCRdb to about 2020). With respect to the entire study: Samples covering the acute and convalescent phases of COVID-19 were provided by collaborators in the United States, Italy and Spain. The repertoires were made available in a free public database intended to serve as a resource for research on the immune response to SARS-CoV-2. The samples were drawn from two sources: the first 160 participants of the ongoing ImmuneRACE study, and some 1,300 subjects contributed by 6 global collaborators. The dataset comprised deeply sampled blood TCRbeta repertoires from subjects exposed to, actively infected with, or recovered from COVID-19. The prospective study material was composed of cDNA or gDNA derived from T cells, B-cell-depleted T cells, or PBMCs. Sample metadata almost always included a de-identified subject ID, COVID-19 status, age in years and sex. Where HLA class I and class II types were available, the types were taken from metadata supplied by the sample provider, not from assay-based typing.

Overall study results and their limits: The amount of clinical and demographic metadata varied by source and participant and was provided uncurated.

A remark on this clone: It lacks a known antigen. No much larger clone exists at a distance of one base, and base qualities are not known.

The immunoSEQ Assay, a bias-controlled multiplex PCR, was used to amplify TCRbeta CDR3 regions from genomic DNA. The published analysis was carried out like this. The number of nucleated cells in each sample was estimated by amplification of reference gene primers within the assay. Sequence reads were collapsed and filtered to measure the absolute abundance of every unique TCRbeta CDR3 rearrangement. For each sample, productive Simpson clonality was calculated by taking the square root of Simpson's diversity index across productive rearrangements. TCRdb limited this immuneACCESS table to in-frame rearrangements with V and J called. A share of clones is missing; checked studies link under half to unresolved V genes, and the rest is unexplained. The V and J calls and the clone size are those of that table, but D and trimming were determined from the DNA. For this sample the table gives roughly 200,000 clones, of which 80% to 90% were detected only once. Of the sample, approximately 11% falls within the top ten clones.

One collaborating source in Seattle enrolled patients while the patients were actively infected and followed the patients over time throughout the course of disease. The collaborating institutions used their own protocols to collect whole blood in K2EDTA tubes. Collaborator samples were shipped for TCRbeta analysis as frozen whole blood, isolated PBMCs, or DNA extracted from either sample type. At the junction V is shortened by 1 base and J by 2 bases; bases outside the gene matches: 6. The CDR3 spans 16 residues, from the cysteine through the phenylalanine. The kept DNA is CDR3 alone, 48 bases in frame from the first base. Via the germline V gene, CDR1 is SGHNT and CDR2 YENEEA.

The receptor chain draws on TRBV11-3 and TRBJ1-1, and 8 bases in between align with TRBD1. The specimen sequenced was peripheral blood. This receptor was obtained from a woman aged 40 to 50 with COVID-19, enrolled during active disease. The CDR3 reads as follows: CASSLAPGQANTEAFF. The sequenced DNA: TGTGCCAGCAGCTTAGCCCCGGGACAGGCTAACACTGAAGCTTTCTTT.